The sequence of this T cell receptor (beta chain) was determined in a study of PD-1 blockade in classical Hodgkin lymphoma. Study-wide results and caveats: Reported findings placed baseline TCR diversity lower in newly diagnosed patients (compared with healthy donors).

Every patient relapsed after autologous stem cell transplantation, and brentuximab vedotin exposure varied. Clones were sequenced by immunoSEQ multiplex PCR, and TCRdb holds only the in-frame ones, with some missing. The table includes about 84,000 clones, under 90% detected once. The V end was cut by 1 base, the J end by 4 bases, with 7 bases between. From germline, CDR1 is MGHRA and CDR2 YSYEKL. CDR3 length: 13 residues. Points on this clone: Its antigen is undetermined.

The TCR originated in a human donor with classical Hodgkin lymphoma. The chain employs TRBV4-1 and TRBJ1-1; no clear D gene. Material: peripheral blood mononuclear cells (PBMCs), obtained at baseline. Here the CDR3 reads CASSQVSITEAFF. For the CDR3, the DNA is TGCGCCAGCAGCCAAGTGAGTATCACTGAAGCTTTCTTT.